This TCR beta chain is from a study of identical twins. The donor group consisted entirely of healthy Caucasians. Study outcomes and limitations: Invariant MAIT and iNKT cells could partly confound zero-insertion analyses.

From the 5' RACE reads, TCRdb called clonotypes with MiXCR, one entry per CDR3 protein. The sample carries about 450,000 distinct CDR3 sequences, under 20% recorded once. Details on this clonotype: Its antigen is undetermined.

Germline CDR1 reads LGHDT; CDR2 reads YNNKEL (reference sequence). CDR3 length equals 13 residues. V was shortened by 4 bases and J by 5 bases, with 11 bases between the two germline ends. The genes are TRBV3-1 and TRBJ1-1, with D possibly being TRBD1 (5 bases). Material: naive T cells sorted from blood. The sequence derives from a man aged 45-65 years in good health. The CDR3 sequence is CASSPEGVTEAFF. The CDR3 DNA reads TGTGCCAGCAGCCCGGAAGGGGTAACTGAAGCTTTCTTT.